This section outlines one T cell receptor beta chain sequence together with its context. The source of the sample is a study of PD-L1 blockade in urothelial cancer. Study overall: Males with urothelial cancer arising in the bladder constituted about 90% of the roughly 29 patients. Analyses used blood from 3 weeks (second dose) and 6 weeks after treatment start. When blood samples were assessed, the median T cell count was around 140,000.

What went into each PCR as a spike was synthetic TCR analog templates. The assay was immunoSEQ multiplex PCR, and TCRdb's table has in-frame clones only and misses some. Altogether 40,000 to 50,000 clones are present, roughly four fifths being singletons, with the ten largest covering around 14%. Sample time point: peripheral blood 6 weeks after treatment start. Germline CDR1 reads LNHDA; CDR2 reads SQIVND (reference sequence). V shed 6 bases, J shed 1 base, and the junction held 7 bases outside the gene matches. The CDR3 covers 15 residues. The V call is TRBV19, the J call TRBJ2-7, with 9 bases lining up with TRBD2. The material sequenced was PBMCs, taken around atezolizumab (anti-PD-L1) treatment. This TCR was sampled from a man between 60 and 75 years old with urothelial cancer. CDR3 DNA: TGTGCCAGTAGCGACGGACTAGCGCCTTCCTACGAGCAGTACTTC. Its translation is CASSDGLAPSYEQYF.